This TCR beta chain was sequenced for a study of blood T cell repertoires in COVID-19 (dated by TCRdb to 2018 to 2020). Describing the broader study: The collaborator samples originated in the United States, Italy and Spain and spanned the acute and convalescent phases of COVID-19. The prospective study material was composed of cDNA or gDNA derived from T cells, B-cell-depleted T cells, or PBMCs. The dataset comprised deeply sampled blood TCRbeta repertoires from subjects exposed to, actively infected with, or recovered from COVID-19. The repertoires were released in a freely available public database intended as a resource for research on the immune response to SARS-CoV-2. Samples came from the ongoing ImmuneRACE study (first 160 participants) plus 1,254 subjects from 6 global collaborators. Nearly every sample came with metadata listing a de-identified subject ID, COVID-19 status, age in years and sex. Where available, HLA class I and class II types were obtained from metadata supplied by the sample provider rather than from assay-based typing.

Each collaborating institution followed its own protocols to collect whole blood in K2EDTA tubes. For TCRbeta analysis, collaborators shipped samples in one of three forms: frozen whole blood, isolated PBMCs, or DNA extracted from either of those sample types. Results the study describes overall, beyond this receptor: How much clinical and demographic metadata was included differed by source and by participant, and the metadata was provided uncurated.

TCRbeta CDR3 regions were amplified from genomic DNA by means of the immunoSEQ Assay, a bias-controlled multiplex PCR. As for the original processing: Within the assay, amplification of reference gene primers was used to estimate how many nucleated cells each sample contained. To quantify the absolute abundance of each unique TCRbeta CDR3 rearrangement, sequence reads were collapsed and filtered. Productive Simpson clonality was computed per sample as the square root of Simpson's diversity index over productive rearrangements. TCRdb carries this immuneACCESS record with in-frame sequences only. Its versions omit some clonotypes, under half of them owing to an unresolved V gene in the studies checked, with the rest unexplained. The V and J calls and clone size were taken over from that table, and D and trimming were inferred from the DNA. This sample is represented by 88,000 or so clones; roughly 80% of them were singletons. The ten largest clones take up about a quarter of the sample.

As regards this clone: Its target antigen remains unknown. No qualities accompany the bases; no much larger clone lies one base away.

Input material: peripheral blood. The receptor's source is a human donor in a cohort sampled during active COVID-19.

DNA sequence: TGTGCCAGCTCACCACGTAGCGGGACTACCTTCTTC. It codes for CASSPRSGTTFF. The rearranged chain carries TRBV18 and TRBJ2-1; 8 of the junction bases match TRBD2. The germline V gene yields KGHSH for CDR1 and LQKENI for CDR2. From the cysteine through the phenylalanine, the CDR3 covers 12 amino acids. Here the CDR3 DNA is all that survives: 36 bases in frame from base 1. Relative to germline, V is missing 1 base and J is missing 16 bases, with 6 bases of the junction outside any gene match. With all but the CDR3 taken from the reference TRBV18 and TRBJ2-1 genes, the full variable domain is: NAGVMQNPRHLVRRRGQEARLRCSPMKGHSHVYWYRQLPEEGLKFMVYLQKENIIDESGMPKERFSAEFPKEGPSILRIQQVVRGDSAAYFCASSPRSGTTFFGPGTRLTVL.